This T cell receptor beta chain was sequenced during a study of blood T cell repertoires in COVID-19. Study in general: Sites in the United States, Italy and Spain provided acute and convalescent COVID-19 samples. T cells, B-cell-depleted T cells, or PBMCs supplied cDNA or gDNA.

V was shortened by 10 bases and J by 7 bases, with 14 bases between the two germline ends. This CDR3 region has 11 residues. CDR1 and CDR2 from the germline V gene are MDHEN and SYDVKM. In the original analysis: Amplified reference gene primers provided the basis for estimating nucleated cell counts. The repertoire was sequenced with immunoSEQ multiplex PCR; TCRdb's copy has only in-frame clones and lacks some. V and J calls and clone size are given by that table; D and trimming were obtained from the DNA. The table shows roughly 150,000 clones, with roughly 85% occurring only once. The TCR originated in a human donor in a cohort sampled during active COVID-19. Sequenced: peripheral blood. This chain links TRBV28 with TRBJ2-7, with D possibly being TRBD2 (6 bases). The CDR3 spells CATKTRLEQYF. The CDR3 DNA reads TGTGCCACCAAGACTAGATTGGAGCAGTACTTC.